This T cell receptor (beta chain) was obtained from a study of glioma-infiltrating T cells. Study-wide points: Tissue and blood shared very few CDR3 sequences.

TCR alpha and beta CDR3 regions were amplified from RNA using iRepertoire nested multiplex PCR. One-step reverse transcription and amplification started from approximately 100-400 ng of tissue mRNA or PBMC total RNA. A single record per CDR3 protein comes from TCRdb applying MiXCR to the multiplex PCR reads. The repertoire has about 21,000 distinct CDR3 sequences, around 25% of them found once; the top ten carry around 13%. This clonotype was seen at least ten times. The antigen is unknown. With V trimmed by 3 bases and J by 2 bases, 4 bases remained unmatched. The germline V gene encodes CDR1 SGHTA and CDR2 FQGNSA. This CDR3 region has 14 residues.

The clonotype originates from a human donor with low-grade glioma or glioblastoma, undergoing nonglioma brain surgery, or in good health (not recorded which). The chain uses TRBV7-2 and TRBJ2-7; 7 positions agree with TRBD1. The sequenced sample consisted of glioma tissue, nonneoplastic brain tissue, or PBMCs (not recorded which). CDR3 nucleotide sequence: TGTGCCAGCAGCTTGGGACAGCACGCCTACGAGCAGTACTTC. Residues: CASSLGQHAYEQYF. The full variable domain, completed using reference TRBV7-2 and TRBJ2-7, is GAGVSQSPSNKVTEKGKDVELRCDPISGHTALYWYRQSLGQGLEFLIYFQGNSAPDKSGLPSDRFSAERTGGSVSTLTIQRTQQEDSAVYLCASSLGQHAYEQYFGPGTRLTVT.